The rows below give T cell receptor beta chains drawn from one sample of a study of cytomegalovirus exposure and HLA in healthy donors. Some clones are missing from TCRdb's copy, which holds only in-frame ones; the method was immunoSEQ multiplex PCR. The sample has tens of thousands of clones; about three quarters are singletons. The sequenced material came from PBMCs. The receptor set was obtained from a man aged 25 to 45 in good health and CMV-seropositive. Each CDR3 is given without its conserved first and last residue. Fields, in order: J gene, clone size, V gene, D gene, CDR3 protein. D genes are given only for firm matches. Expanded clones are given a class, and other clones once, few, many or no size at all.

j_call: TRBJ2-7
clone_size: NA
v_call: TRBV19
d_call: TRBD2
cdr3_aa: ASSDPGLAGPPYEQY

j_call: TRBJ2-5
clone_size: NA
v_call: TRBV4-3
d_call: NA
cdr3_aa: ASSATGTPVETQY

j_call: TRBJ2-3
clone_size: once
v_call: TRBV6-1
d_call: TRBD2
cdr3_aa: ASSARTSGGRYADTQY

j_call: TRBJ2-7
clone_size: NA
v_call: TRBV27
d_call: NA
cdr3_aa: ASSPGSHGQY

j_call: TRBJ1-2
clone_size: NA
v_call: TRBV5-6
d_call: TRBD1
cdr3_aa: ASSLGQGFWTNYGYT

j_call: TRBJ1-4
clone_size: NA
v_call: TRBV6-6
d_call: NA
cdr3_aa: ASSYSPGEKLF

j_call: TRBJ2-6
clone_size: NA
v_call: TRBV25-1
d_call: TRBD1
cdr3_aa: ASGTGSQPGANVLT

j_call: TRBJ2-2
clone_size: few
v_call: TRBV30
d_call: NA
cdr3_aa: ACLDPITGELF

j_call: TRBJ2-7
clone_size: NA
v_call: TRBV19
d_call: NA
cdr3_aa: ASSWGTGEIYEQY

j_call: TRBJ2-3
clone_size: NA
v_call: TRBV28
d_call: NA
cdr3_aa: ASRVDRSTDTQY

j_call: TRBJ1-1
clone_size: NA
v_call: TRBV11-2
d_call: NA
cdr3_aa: ASSLVERNTEAF

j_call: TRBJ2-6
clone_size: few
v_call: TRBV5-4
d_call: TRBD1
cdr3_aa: AINMGGTGRSWANVLT

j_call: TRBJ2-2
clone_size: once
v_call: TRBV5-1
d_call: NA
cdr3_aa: ASSQGSGELF

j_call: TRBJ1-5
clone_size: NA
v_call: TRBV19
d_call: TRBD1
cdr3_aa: ASSILPGQSSNQPQH

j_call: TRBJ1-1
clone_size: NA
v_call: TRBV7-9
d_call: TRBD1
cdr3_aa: ASSLEGTGKGTEAF

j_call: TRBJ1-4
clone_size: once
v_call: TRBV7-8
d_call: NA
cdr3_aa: ASSLGRVPKLF

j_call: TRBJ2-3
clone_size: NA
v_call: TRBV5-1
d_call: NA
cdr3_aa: ASSWFGDTQY

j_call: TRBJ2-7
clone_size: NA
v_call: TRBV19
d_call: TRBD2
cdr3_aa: ASSTSGTSGYEQY

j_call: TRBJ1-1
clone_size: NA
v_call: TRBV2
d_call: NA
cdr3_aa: ASRQTTNTEAF

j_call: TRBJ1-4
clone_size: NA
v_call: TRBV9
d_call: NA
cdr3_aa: ASSEGRGANEKLF

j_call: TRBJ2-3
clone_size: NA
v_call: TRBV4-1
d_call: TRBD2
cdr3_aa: ASSQESLAADTQY

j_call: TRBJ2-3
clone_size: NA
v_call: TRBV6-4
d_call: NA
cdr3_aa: ASSPDYLSTDTQY

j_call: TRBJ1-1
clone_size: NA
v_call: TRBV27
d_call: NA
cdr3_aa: ASSPQTGLFPEAF

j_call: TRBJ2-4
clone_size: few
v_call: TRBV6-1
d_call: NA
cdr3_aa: ASSEGQGIDIQY

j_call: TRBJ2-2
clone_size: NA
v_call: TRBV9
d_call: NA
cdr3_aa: ASSAGLPLDTGELF

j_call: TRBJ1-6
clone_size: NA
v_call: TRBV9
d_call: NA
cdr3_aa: ASSPESTYNSPLH

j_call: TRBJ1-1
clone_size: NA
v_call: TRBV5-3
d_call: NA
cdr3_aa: ARSRHLNTPTEAF

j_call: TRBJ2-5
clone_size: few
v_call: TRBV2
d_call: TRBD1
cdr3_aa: ASRIDRGNPGETQY

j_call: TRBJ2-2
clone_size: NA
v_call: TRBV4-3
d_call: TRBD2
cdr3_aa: AGSGAGGGIGELF

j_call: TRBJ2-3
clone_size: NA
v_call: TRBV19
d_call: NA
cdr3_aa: ASRLSGTDTQY

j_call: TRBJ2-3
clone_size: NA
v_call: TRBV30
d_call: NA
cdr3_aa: ACVGGSGPFTDTQY

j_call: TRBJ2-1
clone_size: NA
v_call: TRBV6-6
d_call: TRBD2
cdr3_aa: ASSYGPLAGVREQF

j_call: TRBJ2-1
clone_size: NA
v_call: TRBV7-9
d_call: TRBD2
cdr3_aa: ASSSTSANYNEQF

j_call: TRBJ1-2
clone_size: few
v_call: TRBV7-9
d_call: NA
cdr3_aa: SSSLVESHYGYT

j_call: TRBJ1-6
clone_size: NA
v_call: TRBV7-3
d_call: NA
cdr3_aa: ASTPGDYNSPLH

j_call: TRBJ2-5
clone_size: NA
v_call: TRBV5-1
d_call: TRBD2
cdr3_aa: ASSPGLAGSQETQY

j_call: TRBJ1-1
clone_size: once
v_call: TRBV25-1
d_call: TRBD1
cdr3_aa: ASSEAGAGGGTF

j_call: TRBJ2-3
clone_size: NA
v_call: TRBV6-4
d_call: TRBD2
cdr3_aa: ASSQAGVGTDTQY

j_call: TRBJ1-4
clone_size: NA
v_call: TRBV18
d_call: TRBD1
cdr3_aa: ASSPDPGGEKLF

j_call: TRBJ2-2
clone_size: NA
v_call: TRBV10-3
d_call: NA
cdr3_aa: AISGEPTGELF

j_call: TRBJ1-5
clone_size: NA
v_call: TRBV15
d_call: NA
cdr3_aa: ATSRDTGSGSQPQH

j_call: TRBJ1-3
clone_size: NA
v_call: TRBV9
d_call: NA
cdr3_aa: ASSVGPGMPGNTIY

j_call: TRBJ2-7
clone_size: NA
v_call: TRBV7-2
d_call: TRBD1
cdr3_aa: ASSFDRGKGYEQY

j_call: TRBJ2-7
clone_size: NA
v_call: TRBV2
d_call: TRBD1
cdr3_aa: ASRRQAGGYEQY

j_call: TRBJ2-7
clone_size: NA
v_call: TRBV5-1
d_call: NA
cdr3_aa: ASSLAYEQY

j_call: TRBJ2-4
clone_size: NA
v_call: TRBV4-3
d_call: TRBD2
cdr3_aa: ASSQDWGGVAKNIQY

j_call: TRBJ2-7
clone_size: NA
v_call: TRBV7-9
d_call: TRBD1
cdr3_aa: ASSLAGQRTYEQY

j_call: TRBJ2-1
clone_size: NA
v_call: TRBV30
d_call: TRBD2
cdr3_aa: ASLTSGRPNEQF